The T cell receptor (beta chain) described here comes from a study of beta chain features in type 1 diabetes (dated by TCRdb to 2016 to 2019). The study in broad terms: No differences in mean age, gender distribution, total cell number or subset yield were found between patients and healthy donors. Regulatory and stem cell-like memory subsets were obtained from only 8 patients and roughly 8 healthy donors, while naive and central memory subsets were obtained from all 28 donors. A total of 90 million to 120 million sorted cells were examined across all samples, and a strong correlation was observed between cell number per subset and RNA yield. The study compared TCRB repertoires of sorted circulating CD4+ T cell subsets between recently diagnosed type 1 diabetes patients and matched healthy donors.

For this clone: There is no known antigen for this receptor. No much larger clone is present one base from it, and per-base qualities are unavailable.

Relative to germline, V is 3 bases shorter and J is 3 bases shorter, with 9 bases between their ends. The CDR3 has 13 amino acids, counting the end cysteine and phenylalanine. The sequence is cut down to CDR3 DNA, 39 bases in frame from base 1. CDR1 is given as LNHDA and CDR2 as SQIVND, both from the germline V gene (reference sequence). The entire isolated RNA was reverse transcribed using the High Capacity cDNA Reverse Transcription Kit, and thus expressed TCRB transcripts were sequenced. Naive, central memory and regulatory T cell samples underwent deep immunoSEQ sequencing, averaging around 4 million total reads per sample. After sorted cells were lysed in RLT buffer, RNA was extracted with DNase-treated RNeasy Micro or Mini kits, with the choice depending on cell number. To prevent cross-contamination, every cell subset was processed on its own, while patient and healthy donor samples were processed together. The immunoSEQ multiplex PCR was used to amplify TCRB sequences from cDNA, generating 87-bp fragments that spanned the CDR3 region. Amplicons were sequenced on the Illumina HiSeq platform. From the authors' description of their analysis: Synthetic template baselines were used to correct PCR bias computationally, reads within Hamming distance 2 were collapsed, and singletons that could not be merged were discarded. By aligning reads against IMGT, V, D and J genes, CDR3 length, and insertions or deletions at six rearrangement sites were assigned. Within each subset, clonotype counts were normalized to the number of sorted cells before true diversity and Gini coefficients were calculated with the tcR R package. The overlap coefficient, calculated on TCRB nucleotide sequences, was used to quantify repertoire sharing. Out-of-frame TCRB sequences from naive cells were analyzed as a proxy for the pre-selection repertoire. TCRdb stores this immuneACCESS table with in-frame sequences only. Part of the clones is absent; in the studies checked, under half of the shortfall reflects unresolved V genes, and no reason is known for the rest. D and trimming come from the DNA, and the V and J calls and clone size come from that table. This sample comprises roughly 450,000 clones, about 15% of them detected only once. The leading ten clones occupy roughly 0.04% of the sample.

From each donor, a single peripheral blood sample of approximately 120 mL on average was drawn into heparinised tubes. Naive, central memory, regulatory and stem cell-like memory CD4+ T cells were sorted on a BD FACSAria II using a panel including CD45RO, CCR7, CD25, CD127, CD95 and CD27. A purity above 95% was achieved for all sorted populations. PBMCs were isolated right away by Lymphoprep density gradient centrifugation and were stained directly, without culture. So that batch effects would be minimized, each experiment stained and sorted samples in pairs, pairing one healthy donor with one patient. Summary of the overall study and its limitations: Type 1 diabetes patients showed a moderate but significant shortening of TCRB CDR3 length in all four CD4+ subsets. Fewer insertions and more nucleotide deletions at VDJ recombination sites were observed in patients with type 1 diabetes, implying thymic rearrangement abnormalities. Sequencing cDNA rather than genomic DNA could over-represent highly expressing activated cells, although activation and CD3 levels did not differ between groups. The naive, central memory and regulatory TCRB repertoires appeared to resemble one another more closely among patients than among healthy donors. PCR may preferentially amplify shorter templates, but because patient and control samples were amplified and corrected together, any resulting skew would affect both groups equally. Because small numbers of individuals were included in the HLA sub-analyses, any influence of HLA type on TCRB rearrangement was left unresolved.

The TCR sequence derives from a man aged 25-40 years in good health. The sequence links TRBV19 to TRBJ2-7, with the D segment identity uncertain. Sequencing was performed on naive CD4+ T cells from blood. The cell subset or site label here, explained by the study, means: true naive CD4+ T cells. The CDR3 region has the sequence CASSIASIYEQYF. Read as DNA, the sequence is TGTGCCAGTAGTATTGCGAGTATCTACGAGCAGTACTTC.